The entry below describes one T cell receptor (beta chain). Its cognate antigen has yet to be identified. No base quality information exists; no much larger clone differs at one position. Library preparation employed the immunoSEQ multiplex PCR assay. Rearranged TCR beta chain sequences were amplified with the hsTCRB Kit following the manufacturer's protocol. Sequencing of TCRB libraries was carried out on an Illumina MiSeq. Turning to the authors' computational methods: The kit vendor's proprietary platform handled demultiplexing, trimming and gene mapping. Imported from immuneACCESS, the table was reduced by TCRdb to in-frame sequences with V and J called. These copies leave out some clones; in studies compared against another copy, an unresolved V gene accounts for under half, and the cause of the remainder is not known. V, J and clone size were drawn from that table, and D and trimming were deduced from the DNA. The sample contains some 71,000 clones, around 86% of them found a single time. The ten largest clonotypes hold roughly 2% of the sample.

The CDR3 contains 14 residues, cysteine and phenylalanine counted. The sequence is cut down to CDR3 DNA, 42 bases in frame from base 1. The germline V gene (reference sequence) gives CDR1 as SGHNT and CDR2 as YYREEE. Trimming removed 1 base from V and 5 bases from J; the gene matches leave 2 bases unexplained. This record belongs to a study of a mutant IDH1 vaccine in newly diagnosed glioma (dated by TCRdb to about 2021). Concerning the study at large: In the chemotherapy-containing groups, vaccination started alongside temozolomide cycles, whereas in patients who had radiotherapy alone it started 4-6 weeks after radiotherapy. Of the approximately 35 treated patients, 62.5% were male and approximately 38% were female, and a mean age of around 40 years was recorded. Prior to enrollment, patients had been given standard therapy consisting of radiotherapy alone, temozolomide alone, or radiochemotherapy with temozolomide, with the combination given to most patients. Visit V12 was the week-35 safety follow-up and visit V13 was the week-47 end of study. Peripheral blood was drawn at six visits: V03 (baseline), V05, V07, V10, V12 and V13. Longitudinal TCRB deep sequencing was performed for about two dozen treated patients wherever samples were available for exploratory analyses. Results the study describes overall, beyond this receptor: Selection of PBMC samples for TCRB deep sequencing was based on availability. The authors noted that analyses of patient blood samples could not be reproduced because of sample limitations. Immune responses induced by the vaccine were seen in about 93% of patients across multiple MHC alleles. Changes in the top peripheral T cell clonotypes picked up by TCRB sequencing did not appear to be linked to pseudoprogression.

The time point label of this sample denotes: week 35, safety follow-up. Every vaccine dose consisted of 300 ug of a 20-mer mutant IDH1 peptide in Montanide, administered subcutaneously together with topical imiquimod. Across visits V03 through V10, patients got a total of eight vaccinations, given in weeks 1, 3, 5, 7, 11, 15, 19 and 23. Donors had newly diagnosed WHO grade 3 or 4 IDH1-mutant astrocytomas with loss of nuclear ATRX. The samples were drawn from NOA16, a multicentre, single-arm, open-label phase I trial in Germany that tested a mutant IDH1 peptide vaccine in humans for the first time. Genomic DNA for TCRB sequencing was isolated from EDTA blood with the DNeasy Blood and Tissue Kit.

The chain employs TRBV5-4 and TRBJ1-5, with 8 central nucleotides matching TRBD1. This receptor was identified in a man between 25 and 39 years old with glioma. The sample here was PBMCs, taken from a glioma patient whose treatment included an IDH1 peptide vaccine. The DNA reads as follows: TGTGCCAGCAGCTTGACAGGGGGTGATCAGCCCCAGCATTTT. Protein translation: CASSLTGGDQPQHF.